This TCR beta chain stems from a study of a mutant IDH1 vaccine in newly diagnosed glioma. Study as a whole: Mean patient age was about 40 years; 62.5% were male and about 40% female.

Time point indicated: week 5, during vaccination. Doses of 300 ug of mutant IDH1 20-mer peptide were given with topical imiquimod. New WHO grade 3 or 4 astrocytomas that were IDH1-mutant and ATRX-lost occurred in the donors. Worth noting for this clone: Its antigen is unidentified.

This CDR3 is built from 15 residues. V lost 1 base and J 5 bases, leaving 15 bases between the germline ends. CDR1 and CDR2 (germline): SGHDT, YYEEEE. Sequencing used immunoSEQ multiplex PCR; TCRdb keeps in-frame clones, though not all of them. This table holds about 54,000 clones, around 81% found once. The chain recombines TRBV5-6 with TRBJ1-1, with D perhaps TRBD1 (6 bases). The origin of this receptor is a man aged 25 to 40 with glioma. The sample in question was PBMCs, obtained from a glioma patient whose treatment included an IDH1 peptide vaccine. The CDR3 spells CASSLRRGTLTEAFF. In nucleotides, the CDR3 is TGTGCCAGCAGCTTGAGGAGGGGGACACTTACTGAAGCTTTCTTT.